This paragraph reports one T cell receptor (beta chain). Antigen: not known. These data originate in a study of cytomegalovirus exposure and HLA in healthy donors. There are 10 residues in the CDR3. Donors consisted of healthy bone marrow donors. Nominal health characterized the donors when sampled, though unrecorded immune exposures were likely. 60 Vbeta and 13 Jbeta primers were used in PCR. Assay: immunoSEQ multiplex PCR; the TCRdb copy retains only in-frame clones and omits some. Found here are around 120,000 clones, around 85% of them singletons; the top ten hold more than 1.5%. Points from the study as a whole: The study reported that TCR beta sequences accurately predicted HLA-A and HLA-B alleles in most subjects.

V usage is TRBV21-1 and J usage is TRBJ2-1; the table assigns TRBD2, which was not confirmed against the DNA. TRBV21-1 is listed as a pseudogene. This sequence was found in a boy between 10 and 17 years old in good health and CMV-seronegative. What was sequenced was PBMCs. The CDR3 nucleotides read TGTGCCAGCAGGGAGGATGAGCAGTTCTTC. Protein: CASREDEQFF.